This T cell receptor beta chain was profiled in a study of shared clonotypes between healthy human individuals. At the level of the study: The study used three CD4 naive, three CD4 memory, two CD8 naive and one CD8 memory plate per donor. Study findings and constraints: Some clonotypes were shared by all four sorted-subset donors, while others were not shared. The non-shared ones had lower generation probabilities than the shared ones.

With regard to this clone: What it binds is unknown.

Genomic DNA (from each subset) was split evenly across several immunoSEQ plates. Assay used: immunoSEQ multiplex PCR; TCRdb lists only in-frame clones, some missing. The sample consists of roughly 1,000,000 clones, approximately 78% of them appearing once. Among the donors, all were Caucasian adults who lived in Nashville, Tennessee. The V segment lost 3 bases and the J segment 2 bases; nucleotides outside the gene matches: 2. This CDR3 has 16 residues. Per the germline V gene, CDR1 is SGHNT and CDR2 is YYREEE (reference sequence). The TCR was taken from a man aged 18 to 35 in good health. Some clones in this sample may be carry-over from other donors' samples. The chain recombines TRBV5-4 with TRBJ1-4; 12 nucleotides align to TRBD1. Sequenced input: memory CD4+ T cells from PBMCs. Subset indicated: CD45RA-negative fraction. This CDR3 reads CASSWGTGGTNEKLFF. The CDR3 DNA follows: TGTGCCAGCAGCTGGGGGACAGGGGGCACTAATGAAAAACTGTTTTTT.